The clone carrying this T cell receptor (beta chain) has more than one count but fewer than ten. The sample comes from a study of cytomegalovirus exposure and HLA in healthy donors. In the study overall: An analysis done earlier identified 95 million to 140 million unique TCR beta sequences from about 179 million T cells.

The PCR ran on 60 Vbeta and 13 Jbeta primers. Sequencing was performed with immunoSEQ multiplex PCR; in TCRdb, only in-frame clones are kept and a portion is missing. Among about 110,000 clones, approximately 80% were seen once, and the ten largest hold around 0.79%. Germline assignment: CDR1 SGHDT and CDR2 YYEEEE. The CDR3 has 16 amino acids. V dropped 4 bases and J dropped 4; count of bases not matched to a gene: 9. Sample: PBMCs. This chain joins TRBV5-6 and TRBJ1-1, with 11 bases fitting TRBD1. This sequence originates from a woman aged 30 to 39 in good health and CMV-seronegative. CDR3 in DNA: TGTGCCAGCAGCCCGTGGACAGGGGGCAAGGGCACTGAAGCTTTCTTT. Translating gives CASSPWTGGKGTEAFF. The variable domain in full, completed from reference TRBV5-6 and TRBJ1-1, reads DAGVTQSPTHLIKTRGQQVTLRCSPKSGHDTVSWYQQALGQGPQFIFQYYEEEERQRGNFPDRFSGHQFPNYSSELNVNALLLGDSALYLCASSPWTGGKGTEAFFGQGTRLTVV.